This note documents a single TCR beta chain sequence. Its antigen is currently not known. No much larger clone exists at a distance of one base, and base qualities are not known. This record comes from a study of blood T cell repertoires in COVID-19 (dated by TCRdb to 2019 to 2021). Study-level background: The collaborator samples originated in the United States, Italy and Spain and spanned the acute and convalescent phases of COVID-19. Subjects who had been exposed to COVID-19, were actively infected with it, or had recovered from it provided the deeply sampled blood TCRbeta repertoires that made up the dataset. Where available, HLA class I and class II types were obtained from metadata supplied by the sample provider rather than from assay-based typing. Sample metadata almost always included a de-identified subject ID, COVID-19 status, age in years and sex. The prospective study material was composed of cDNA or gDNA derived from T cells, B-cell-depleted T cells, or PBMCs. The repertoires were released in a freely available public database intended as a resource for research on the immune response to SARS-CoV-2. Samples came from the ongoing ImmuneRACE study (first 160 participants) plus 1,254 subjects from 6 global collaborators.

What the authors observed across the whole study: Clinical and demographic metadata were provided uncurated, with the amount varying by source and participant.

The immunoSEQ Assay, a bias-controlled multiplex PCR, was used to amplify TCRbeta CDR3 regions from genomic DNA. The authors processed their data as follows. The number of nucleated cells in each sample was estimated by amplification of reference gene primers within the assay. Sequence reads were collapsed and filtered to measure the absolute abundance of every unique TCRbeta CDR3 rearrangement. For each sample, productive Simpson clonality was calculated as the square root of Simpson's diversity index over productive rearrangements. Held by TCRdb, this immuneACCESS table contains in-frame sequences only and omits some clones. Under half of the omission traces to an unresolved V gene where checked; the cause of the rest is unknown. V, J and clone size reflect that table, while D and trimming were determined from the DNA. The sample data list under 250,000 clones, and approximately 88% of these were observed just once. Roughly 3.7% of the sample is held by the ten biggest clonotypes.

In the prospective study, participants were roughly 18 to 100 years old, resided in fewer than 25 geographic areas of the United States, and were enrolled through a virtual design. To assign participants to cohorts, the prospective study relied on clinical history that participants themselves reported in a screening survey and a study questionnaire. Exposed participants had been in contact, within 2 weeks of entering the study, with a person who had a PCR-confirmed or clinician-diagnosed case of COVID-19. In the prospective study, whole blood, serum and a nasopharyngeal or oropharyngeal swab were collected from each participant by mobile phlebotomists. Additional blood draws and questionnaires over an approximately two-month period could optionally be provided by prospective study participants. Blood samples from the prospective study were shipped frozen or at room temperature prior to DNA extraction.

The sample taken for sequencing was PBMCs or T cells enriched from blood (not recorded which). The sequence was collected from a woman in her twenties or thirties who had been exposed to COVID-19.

The DNA sequence is TGTGCCATCAGTGAGGGACTAGCGATCTACAATGAGCAGTTCTTC. Protein translation: CAISEGLAIYNEQFF. The receptor chain draws on TRBV10-3 and TRBJ2-1, and TRBD2 matches 9 of the central bases. Germline trimming: 2 bases from V, 3 bases from J; junction bases outside gene matches: 2. CDR1 and CDR2, per the germline V gene, are ENHRY and SYGVKD. Counted from cysteine to phenylalanine, this CDR3 has 15 amino acids. Just the 45-base CDR3 DNA is kept, in frame starting at base 1.